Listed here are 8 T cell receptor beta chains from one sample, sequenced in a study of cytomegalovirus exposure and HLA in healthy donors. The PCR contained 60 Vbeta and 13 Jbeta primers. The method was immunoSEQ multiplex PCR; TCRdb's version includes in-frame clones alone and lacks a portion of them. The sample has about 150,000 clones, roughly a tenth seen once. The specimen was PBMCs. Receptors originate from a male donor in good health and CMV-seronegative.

As DNA, the CDR3 is TGTGCCAGCAGTGAAAACAGGGGAATCCTTGAAAAACTGTTTTTT. This sequence encodes CASSENRGILEKLFF. The rearrangement links TRBV28 to TRBJ1-4; TRBD1 matches at 7 bases. Per the germline V gene, CDR1 is MDHEN and CDR2 is SYDVKM. This CDR3 is 15 amino acids long. Losses at the gene ends were 5 bases for V and 7 bases for J; bases not matched to a gene: 10.

The CDR3 DNA reads TGTGCCAGTAGTATCGACACCTACTACGAGCAGTACTTC. Translation: CASSIDTYYEQYF. The V gene is TRBV19, the J gene TRBJ2-7; no clear D gene. This CDR3 comprises 13 residues. Trimming stripped 3 bases from V and 3 bases from J, with 9 bases between. Looked up from germline, CDR1 is LNHDA and CDR2 is SQIVND (reference sequence). The full variable domain, its missing parts supplied by reference TRBV19 and TRBJ2-7, is DGGITQSPKYLFRKEGQNVTLSCEQNLNHDAMYWYRQDPGQGLRLIYYSQIVNDFQKGDIAEGYSVSREKKESFPLTVTSAQKNPTAFYLCASSIDTYYEQYFGPGTRLTVT.

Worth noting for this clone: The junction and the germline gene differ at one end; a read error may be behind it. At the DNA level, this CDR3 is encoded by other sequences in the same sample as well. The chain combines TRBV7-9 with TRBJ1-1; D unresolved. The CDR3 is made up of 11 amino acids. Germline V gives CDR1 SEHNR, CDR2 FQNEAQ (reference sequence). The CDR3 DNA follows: TGTGCCAGCAGTTCCGACTCCGAAGGTTTCTTT. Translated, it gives CASSSDSEGFF.

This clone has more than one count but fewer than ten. The CDR3 reads CASSETGTGPYEQYF. CDR3 coding DNA: TGTGCCAGCAGTGAGACCGGGACAGGTCCCTACGAGCAGTACTTC. V is TRBV6-1 and J is TRBJ2-5; 8 bases map to TRBD1. The J call may be wrong; the DNA end is better matched by TRBJ2-7. Germline CDR1 MNHNS, CDR2 SASEGT. This CDR3 comprises 15 residues.

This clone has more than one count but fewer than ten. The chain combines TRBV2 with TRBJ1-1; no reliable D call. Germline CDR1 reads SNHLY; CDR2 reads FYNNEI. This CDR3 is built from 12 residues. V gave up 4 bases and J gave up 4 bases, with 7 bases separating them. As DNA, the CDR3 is TGTGCCAGCAGTGGACATGCCACTGAAGCTTTCTTT. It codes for CASSGHATEAFF.

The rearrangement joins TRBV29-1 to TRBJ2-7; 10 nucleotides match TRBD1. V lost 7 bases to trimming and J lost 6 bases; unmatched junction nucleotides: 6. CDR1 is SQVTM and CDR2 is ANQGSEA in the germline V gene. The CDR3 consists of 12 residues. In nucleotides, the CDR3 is TGCAGCGCTCAAGGGACAGGGGTCGAGCAGTACTTC. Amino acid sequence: CSAQGTGVEQYF.

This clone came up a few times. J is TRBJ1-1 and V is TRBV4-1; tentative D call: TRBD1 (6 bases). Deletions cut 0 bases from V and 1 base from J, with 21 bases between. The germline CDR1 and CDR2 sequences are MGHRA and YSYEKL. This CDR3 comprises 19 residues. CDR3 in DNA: TGCGCCAGCAGCCAAGATATAGGTTTCAGGGGATTAAGGAACACTGAAGCTTTCTTT. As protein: CASSQDIGFRGLRNTEAFF.

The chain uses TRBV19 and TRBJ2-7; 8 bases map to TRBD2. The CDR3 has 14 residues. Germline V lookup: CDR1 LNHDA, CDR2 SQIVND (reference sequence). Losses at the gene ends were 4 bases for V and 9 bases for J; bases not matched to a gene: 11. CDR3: CASSTRGERVAQYF. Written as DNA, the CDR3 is TGTGCCAGTAGTACGCGGGGGGAACGTGTCGCGCAGTACTTC.